This TCR beta chain is drawn from a study of post-analysis software for immune sequencing data. Whole-study context: Courses of disease covered relapsing-remitting, secondary progressive and progressive-relapsing multiple sclerosis.

The table lists this clonotype with a few counts. Antigen: not known. cDNA libraries of TCR beta carried unique molecular identifiers. A single record per CDR3 protein comes from TCRdb applying MiXCR to the PCR reads. The sample yields hundreds of thousands of distinct CDR3 sequences, about 27% seen once. Points from the study as a whole: In multiple sclerosis, normalized Chao1 diversity was significantly below that of controls.

This receptor was taken from a girl aged 5-17 years with multiple sclerosis. Material: blood.

CDR3 loop: CSVDRGWVNSPLHF. The CDR3 nucleotides are TGCAGTGTCGACAGGGGATGGGTTAATTCACCCCTCCACTTT. This chain joins TRBV20-1 and TRBJ1-6; 8 bases are shared with TRBD1. There are 14 residues in the CDR3. V lost 7 bases and J lost 6; bases outside the gene matches: 8. Germline CDR1 DFQATT, CDR2 SNEGSKA (reference sequence).